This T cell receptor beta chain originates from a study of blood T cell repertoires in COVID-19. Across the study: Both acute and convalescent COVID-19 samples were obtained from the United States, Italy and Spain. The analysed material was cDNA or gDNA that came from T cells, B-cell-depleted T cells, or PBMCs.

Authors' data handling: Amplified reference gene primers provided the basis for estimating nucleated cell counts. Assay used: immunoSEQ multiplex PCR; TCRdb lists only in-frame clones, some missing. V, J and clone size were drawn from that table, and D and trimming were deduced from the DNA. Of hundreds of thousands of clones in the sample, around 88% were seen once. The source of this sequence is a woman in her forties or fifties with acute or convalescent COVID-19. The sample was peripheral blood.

For the CDR3, the DNA is TGCGCCAGCAGCTCACCGGTGGGGACAGGGTCCCACAATGAGCAGTTCTTC. Residues: CASSSPVGTGSHNEQFF. This chain links TRBV5-1 with TRBJ2-1, with 9 bases that match TRBD1. Germline V gene data show CDR1 as SGHRS and CDR2 as YFSETQ. The CDR3 length is 17 residues. After removal of 3 bases from V and 5 bases from J, the junction contained 12 bases not matched to a gene.